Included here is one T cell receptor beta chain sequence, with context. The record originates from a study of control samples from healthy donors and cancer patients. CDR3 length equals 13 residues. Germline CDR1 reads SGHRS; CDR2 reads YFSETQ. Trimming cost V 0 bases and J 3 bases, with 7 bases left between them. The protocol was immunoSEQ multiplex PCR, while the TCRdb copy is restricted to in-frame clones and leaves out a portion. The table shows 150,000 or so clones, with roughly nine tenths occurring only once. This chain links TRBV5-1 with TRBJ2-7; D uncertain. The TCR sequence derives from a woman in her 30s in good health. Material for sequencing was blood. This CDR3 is CASSLATNYEQYF. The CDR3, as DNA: TGCGCCAGCAGCTTGGCCACAAACTACGAGCAGTACTTC.